The 10 T cell receptor beta chains listed next were all sequenced from one sample in a study of vaccination and CD4 T cells after COVID-19. Their specific antigens are unknown. The assay that was used to sequence DNA from cultured CD4+ T cells was the Oncomine TCR Beta short-read assay. The authors extracted genomic DNA from cultured CD4+ T cells. Each CDR3 protein is one row after TCRdb ran MiXCR on the PCR reads. The table includes 10,000 or so distinct CDR3 sequences, 25% to 40% detected once. Treatment noted: approximately 9-day PBMC culture with coronavirus spike peptide pools or control peptides (ViraFEST assay). Ahead of the COVID-19 pandemic (2011-2018), the CD4+ T cells of the unexposed donor were collected. The sample was CD4+ T cells from blood, cultured in vitro. The receptors here all came from a human donor in good health.

The chain is built from TRBV2 and TRBJ2-3; 10 nucleotides line up with TRBD2. CDR1 is SNHLY, CDR2 FYNNEI, per germline. The CDR3 loop spans 15 amino acids. V lost 6 bases to trimming and J lost 2 bases; unmatched junction nucleotides: 5. CDR3 in DNA: TGTGCCAGCAGGATAGCGGGAGGCGACACAGATACGCAGTATTTT. Translation gives CASRIAGGDTDTQYF.

This clonotype was observed a few times. The genes are TRBV27 and TRBJ1-6, with unresolved D. This CDR3 is built from 15 residues. Germline V gives CDR1 MNHEY, CDR2 SMNVEV (reference sequence). Deletions cut 2 bases from V and 10 bases from J, with 15 bases between. The chain's CDR3 is CASSLPGKGHSPLHF. The DNA for the CDR3 is TGTGCCAGCAGTTTACCGGGGAAGGGTCACTCACCCCTCCACTTT.

By sample fraction, this clonotype is medium-sized. V is TRBV20-1 and J is TRBJ1-2, with 11 bases matching TRBD1. Germline V gene sequence: CDR1 DFQATT, CDR2 SNEGSKA (reference sequence). V gave up 4 bases and J gave up 0 bases; unmatched junction bases: 7. The CDR3 extends over 16 amino acids. The CDR3 spells CSATRRDRGSNYGYTF. CDR3 nucleotides: TGCAGTGCTACCCGGCGGGACAGGGGGTCTAACTATGGCTACACCTTC.

In its sample, this clonotype was seen a few times. The V gene is TRBV6-2 or TRBV6-3, the J gene TRBJ2-1; 12 bases agree with TRBD2. V gave up 5 bases and J gave up 10 bases; unmatched junction bases: 6. The CDR3 loop spans 14 amino acids. Germline V lookup: CDR1 MNHEY, CDR2 SVGEGT. CDR3 amino acids: CASSHTSGRTEQFF. In nucleotides, the CDR3 is TGTGCCAGCAGTCACACTAGCGGGAGGACGGAGCAGTTCTTC.

The CDR3: CASSFPIRTSGNTGSYNEQFF. The CDR3 DNA reads as TGTGCCAGCAGCTTCCCCATAAGGACTAGCGGGAACACCGGTTCCTACAATGAGCAGTTCTTC. The rearrangement uses TRBV7-2 and TRBJ2-1; 12 nucleotides match TRBD2. V was pared by 3 bases and J by 1 base, with 16 bases of the junction left unmatched. The CDR3 contains 21 residues. Germline V lookup: CDR1 SGHTA, CDR2 FQGNSA.

This clonotype was seen only a few times. This rearrangement joins TRBV5-4 to TRBJ1-2; D not certain. This CDR3 has 14 residues. With 0 bases removed from V and 3 bases from J, the gap between germline ends came to 9 bases. Germline V gene lookup returns CDR1 SGHNT and CDR2 YYREEE (reference sequence). The CDR3 DNA reads TGTGCCAGCAGCTTGGGTGGCGGGGACTATGGCTACACCTTC. It codes for CASSLGGGDYGYTF. The full variable domain, completed using reference TRBV5-4 and TRBJ1-2, is ETGVTQSPTHLIKTRGQQVTLRCSSQSGHNTVSWYQQALGQGPQFIFQYYREEENGRGNFPPRFSGLQFPNYSSELNVNALELDDSALYLCASSLGGGDYGYTFGSGTRLTVV.

V usage is TRBV9 and J usage is TRBJ2-2, with D hard to call. Per the germline V gene, CDR1 is SGDLS and CDR2 is YYNGEE. V lost 4 bases to trimming and J lost 3 bases, with 7 bases between them. The length of the CDR3 is 13 residues. The CDR3 nucleotides read TGTGCCAGCAGCCCCAGAGACACCGGGGAGCTGTTTTTT. Translation gives CASSPRDTGELFF.

The chain has TRBV27 and TRBJ1-2, with D uncertain. The germline V gene has CDR1 MNHEY and CDR2 SMNVEV (reference sequence). The CDR3 is made up of 15 amino acids. The ends were cut back, 3 bases at V and 2 bases at J, with 13 bases in the middle. The CDR3 spells CASSFIGRRNYGYTF. In DNA, the CDR3 is TGTGCCAGCAGTTTCATCGGGAGAAGGAACTATGGCTACACCTTC.

Sample share makes this clonotype medium-sized. V gene TRBV20-1 combines with J gene TRBJ1-1; D is unclear. CDR1 is DFQATT and CDR2 is SNEGSKA in the germline V gene (reference sequence). V was trimmed by 3 bases and J by 8 bases, leaving 13 bases between them. CDR3 length equals 12 residues. The CDR3 sequence: CSASPNGREAFF. Here the CDR3 DNA reads TGCAGTGCTAGCCCAAATGGGAGGGAAGCTTTCTTT.

This clonotype appeared a few times. This chain links TRBV20-1 with TRBJ2-3; unclear D gene. Germline-derived CDR1 and CDR2 are DFQATT and SNEGSKA (reference sequence). V lost 1 base and J lost 0, with 20 bases in between. The CDR3 has 18 residues. CDR3 nucleotides: TGCAGTGCTAGAGCCTACCTACGTGTTCCGGGCAGCACAGATACGCAGTATTTT. Encoded protein: CSARAYLRVPGSTDTQYF.